This TCR beta chain was identified in a study of cytomegalovirus exposure and HLA in healthy donors. This clone has just one count. CDR1 is SSHAT and CDR2 is FNYEAQ in the germline V gene (reference sequence). Trimming took 5 bases from V and 6 from J; bases not matched to a gene: 11. The CDR3 runs 16 residues. The PCR had 60 Vbeta and 13 Jbeta primers. Data came from immunoSEQ multiplex PCR; TCRdb stores just in-frame clones and leaves some out. This sample has about 130,000 clones, with 85% to 90% found just once. The V and J genes are TRBV7-7 and TRBJ2-1, with 9 bases that match TRBD1. Sequenced: PBMCs. The sequence was collected from a woman in her thirties in good health and CMV-seronegative. The CDR3 DNA is TGTGCCAGCAGCAAATACGGGACAGGGTCCCTCAATGAGCAGTTCTTC. Translated: CASSKYGTGSLNEQFF.